A selection of T cell receptor beta chains follows, all from one sample in a study of T cell repertoires in cytomegalovirus infection. TCRdb re-analysed the reads in MiXCR, keeping a single row per CDR3 protein. The sample contains over 150,000 distinct CDR3 sequences, roughly an eighth of which appear only once. The sequenced sample was PBMCs. These receptors were obtained from a human donor in good health (CMV status not recorded). Some clones in this sample may be carry-over from other donors' samples. Each CDR3 is given without its conserved first and last residue.

v_gene	j_gene	CDR3aa
TRBV29-1	TRBJ1-2	SVEGGQFNYGYT
TRBV7-6	TRBJ2-1	ASSPRLAGGLNEQF
TRBV4-3	TRBJ2-7	ASSPQAGGSYEQY
TRBV7-9	TRBJ1-4	ASRALGLNEKLF
TRBV11-1	TRBJ2-5	ASSRTRSVPQY
TRBV14	TRBJ1-1	ASSSIGHTEAF
TRBV6-5	TRBJ2-7	ASRRGGAYEQY
TRBV6-2/TRBV6-3	TRBJ2-7	ASSPAEGGKDEQY
TRBV28	TRBJ1-1	ASSSGTGMNTEAF
TRBV7-8	TRBJ1-3	ASSLRGSGNTIY
TRBV30	TRBJ1-6	AWTYGSPLH
TRBV6-2/TRBV6-3	TRBJ2-7	ASSSDRAYEQY
TRBV7-3	TRBJ2-1	ASSLTQGSYNEQF
TRBV18	TRBJ1-1	ASSPQPPVEAF
TRBV27	TRBJ2-7	ASSLGAGTGKYEQY
TRBV19	TRBJ1-2	ASSMMEGRGGWNGYT
TRBV25-1	TRBJ1-2	ASGKTGANYGYT
TRBV7-9	TRBJ1-1	ASSLQTGTNTEAF
TRBV6-2/TRBV6-3	TRBJ1-5	ASGRSGTGSNQPQH
TRBV2	TRBJ2-3	ASSERVADTQY
TRBV5-1	TRBJ2-3	ASSADLSTDTQY
TRBV5-1	TRBJ2-5	ASRDGGAGETQY
TRBV7-3	TRBJ2-2	ASSLNPQGNTGELF
TRBV14	TRBJ1-5	ASSQSGNNQPQH
TRBV29-1	TRBJ1-1	SVFLTEAF
TRBV6-2/TRBV6-3	TRBJ2-5	ASSYGPGGMETQY
TRBV5-1	TRBJ2-1	ASSLGTGVYNEQF
TRBV12-3/TRBV12-4	TRBJ1-2	ASSQVNYGYT